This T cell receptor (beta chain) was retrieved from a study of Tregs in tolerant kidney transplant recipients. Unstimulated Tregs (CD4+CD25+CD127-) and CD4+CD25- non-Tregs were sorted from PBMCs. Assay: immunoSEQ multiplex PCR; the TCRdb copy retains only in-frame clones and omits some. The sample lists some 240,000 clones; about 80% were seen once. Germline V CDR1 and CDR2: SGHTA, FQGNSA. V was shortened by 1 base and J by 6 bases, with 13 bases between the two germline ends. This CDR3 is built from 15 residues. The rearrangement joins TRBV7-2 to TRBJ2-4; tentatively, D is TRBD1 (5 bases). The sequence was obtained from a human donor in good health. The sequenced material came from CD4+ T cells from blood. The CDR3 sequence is CASSLVTTERNIQYF. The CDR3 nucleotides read TGTGCCAGCAGCTTAGTCACGACAGAGAGAAACATTCAGTACTTC.